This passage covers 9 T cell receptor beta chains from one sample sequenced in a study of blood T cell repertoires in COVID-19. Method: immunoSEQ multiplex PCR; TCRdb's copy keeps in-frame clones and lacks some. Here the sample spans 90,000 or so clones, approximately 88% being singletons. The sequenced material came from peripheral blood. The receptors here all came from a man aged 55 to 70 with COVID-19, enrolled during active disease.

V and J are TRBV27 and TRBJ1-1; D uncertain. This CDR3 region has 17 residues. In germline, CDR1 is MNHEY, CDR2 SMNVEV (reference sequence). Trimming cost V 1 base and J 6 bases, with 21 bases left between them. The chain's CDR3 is CASSLLGRGANIPEAFF. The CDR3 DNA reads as TGTGCCAGCAGTTTATTGGGCCGGGGAGCAAACATCCCTGAAGCTTTCTTT.

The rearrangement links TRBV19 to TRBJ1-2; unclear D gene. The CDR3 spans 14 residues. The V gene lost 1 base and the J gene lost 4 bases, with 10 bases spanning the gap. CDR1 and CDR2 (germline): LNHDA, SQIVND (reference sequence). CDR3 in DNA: TGTGCCAGTAGTATAGGCCAGGAATTCTATGGCTACACCTTC. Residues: CASSIGQEFYGYTF.

The CDR3, as DNA: TGTGCCAGCAGCTCGGGTAAGGACAGCTTCTATGGCTACACCTTC. Amino acid sequence: CASSSGKDSFYGYTF. The chain carries TRBV5-4 and TRBJ1-2; D is perhaps TRBD1 (6 bases). The germline CDR1 and CDR2 sequences are SGHNT and YYREEE (reference sequence). V lost 3 bases and J lost 4, with 16 bases in between. The length of the CDR3 is 15 residues.

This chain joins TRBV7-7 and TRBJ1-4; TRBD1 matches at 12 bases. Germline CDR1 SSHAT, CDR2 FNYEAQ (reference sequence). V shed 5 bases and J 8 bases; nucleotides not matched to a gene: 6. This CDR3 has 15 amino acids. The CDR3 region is CASSRDRGREEKLFF. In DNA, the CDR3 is TGTGCCAGCAGCAGGGACAGGGGGCGCGAGGAAAAACTGTTTTTT.

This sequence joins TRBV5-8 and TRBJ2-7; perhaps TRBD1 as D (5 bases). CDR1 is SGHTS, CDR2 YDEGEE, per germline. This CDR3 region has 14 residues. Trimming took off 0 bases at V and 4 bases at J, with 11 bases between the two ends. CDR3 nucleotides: TGTGCCAGCAGCTTGGCGACAGTGTTGTACGAGCAGTACTTC. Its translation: CASSLATVLYEQYF. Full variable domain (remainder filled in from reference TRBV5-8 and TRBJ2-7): EAGVTQSPTHLIKTRGQQATLRCSPISGHTSVYWYQQALGLGLQFLLWYDEGEERNRGNFPPRFSGRQFPNYSSELNVNALELEDSALYLCASSLATVLYEQYFGPGTRLTVT.

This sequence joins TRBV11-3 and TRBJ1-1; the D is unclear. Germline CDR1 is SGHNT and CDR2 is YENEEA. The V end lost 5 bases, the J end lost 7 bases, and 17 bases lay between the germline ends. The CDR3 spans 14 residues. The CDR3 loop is CASSAREAQNEAFF. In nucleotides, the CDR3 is TGTGCCAGCAGCGCCCGTGAGGCCCAGAATGAAGCTTTCTTT.

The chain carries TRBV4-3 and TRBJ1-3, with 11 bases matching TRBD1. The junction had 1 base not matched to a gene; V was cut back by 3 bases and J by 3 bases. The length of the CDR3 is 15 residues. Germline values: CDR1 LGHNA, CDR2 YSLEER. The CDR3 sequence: CASSQGQGDGNTIYF. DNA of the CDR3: TGCGCCAGCAGCCAGGGACAGGGGGATGGAAACACCATATATTTT.

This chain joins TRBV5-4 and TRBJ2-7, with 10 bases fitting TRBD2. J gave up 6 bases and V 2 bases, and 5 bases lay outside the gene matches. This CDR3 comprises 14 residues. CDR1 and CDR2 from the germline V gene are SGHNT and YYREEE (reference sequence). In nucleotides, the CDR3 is TGTGCCAGCAGCTTTGCTCTAGCGGGAGCCGAGCAGTACTTC. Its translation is CASSFALAGAEQYF.

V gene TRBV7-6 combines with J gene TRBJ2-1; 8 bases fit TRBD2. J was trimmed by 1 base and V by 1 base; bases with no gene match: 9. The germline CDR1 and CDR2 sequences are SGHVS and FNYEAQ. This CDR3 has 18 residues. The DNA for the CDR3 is TGTGCCAGCAGCTTAGTACCCCCCGGGGGGGAATCCTACAATGAGCAGTTCTTC. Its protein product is CASSLVPPGGESYNEQFF.